This passage covers 20 T cell receptor beta chains from one sample sequenced in a study of T cell responses to AZD1222 COVID-19 vaccine. Repertoires were generated with immunoSEQ multiplex PCR, while TCRdb's copy carries only in-frame clones and drops some. The profile covers roughly 110,000 clones, with roughly 90% appearing a single time and 6% to 7% taken by the ten largest. The specimen comprised peripheral blood, sampled on day 0 of AZD1222 vaccination. Receptors were obtained from an adult in good health.

The V call is TRBV27, the J call TRBJ1-1; unclear D gene. The CDR3 extends over 13 amino acids. Germline-derived CDR1 and CDR2 are MNHEY and SMNVEV (reference sequence). The V end was cut by 8 bases, the J end by 5 bases, with 15 bases between. The CDR3 spells CASCGVSRTEAFF. CDR3 nucleotide sequence: TGTGCCAGCTGCGGGGTTTCGAGGACTGAAGCTTTCTTT.

This chain links TRBV19 with TRBJ1-1, with D perhaps matching TRBD1 (6 bases). The CDR3 runs 17 residues. Trimming shortened V by 4 bases and J by 2 bases, and 20 bases separated the two germline ends. CDR1 and CDR2 (germline): LNHDA, SQIVND (reference sequence). The CDR3 protein is CASSSPGAQGKNTEAFF. CDR3 nucleotide sequence: TGTGCCAGTAGTAGCCCCGGGGCGCAGGGGAAAAACACTGAAGCTTTCTTT.

The chain has TRBV5-1 and TRBJ2-5, with 7 bases matching TRBD2. V shed 4 bases, J shed 5 bases, and the junction held 11 bases outside the gene matches. CDR1 and CDR2 from the germline V gene are SGHRS and YFSETQ. The CDR3 contains 15 residues. The CDR3 region is CASSDGVTSEETQYF. In DNA, the CDR3 is TGCGCCAGCAGCGACGGCGTTACTAGCGAGGAGACCCAGTACTTC.

The chain carries TRBV28 and TRBJ2-2; possible D gene TRBD1, 6 bases. This CDR3 spans 15 amino acids. The V end was cut by 3 bases, the J end by 4 bases, with 12 bases between. From germline, CDR1 is MDHEN and CDR2 SYDVKM. Here the CDR3 reads CASSFNRVVTGELFF. Here the CDR3 DNA reads TGTGCCAGCAGTTTTAACAGGGTGGTCACCGGGGAGCTGTTTTTT. Full variable domain (remainder filled in from reference TRBV28 and TRBJ2-2): DVKVTQSSRYLVKRTGEKVFLECVQDMDHENMFWYRQDPGLGLRLIYFSYDVKMKEKGDIPEGYSVSREKKERFSLILESASTNQTSMYLCASSFNRVVTGELFFGEGSRLTVL.

The chain has TRBV9 and TRBJ2-5, with TRBD1 matching 8 bases. CDR1 and CDR2 (germline): SGDLS, YYNGEE. CDR3 size: 14 residues. V trimming: 3 bases; J trimming: 5 bases; junction bases outside the gene matches: 6. The CDR3 DNA sequence: TGTGCCAGCAGCGGAGGACAGGGACTTGAGACCCAGTACTTC. Translation gives CASSGGQGLETQYF.

The rearrangement links TRBV5-1 to TRBJ2-7; TRBD2 might be the D (5 bases). There are 13 residues in the CDR3. Germline values: CDR1 SGHRS, CDR2 YFSETQ. V lost 4 bases and J lost 8, with 16 bases in between. The DNA of the CDR3 is TGCGCCAGCAGCGTTATCCGGGATGCACAGCAGTACTTC. The encoded protein is CASSVIRDAQQYF.

The V gene is TRBV5-8, the J gene TRBJ2-1, with D unresolved. The germline V gene encodes CDR1 SGHTS and CDR2 YDEGEE. Trimming stripped 7 bases from V and 7 bases from J, with 18 bases between. CDR3 size: 14 residues. The DNA for the CDR3 is TGTGCCAGCCGCGACACCCCCCTATGGAATGAGCAGTTCTTC. This codes for CASRDTPLWNEQFF.

This clone was counted between two and nine times. The chain links TRBV7-2 to TRBJ1-1; D is unresolved. Trimming cost V 2 bases and J 5 bases, with 15 bases left between them. Germline CDR1 reads SGHTA; CDR2 reads FQGNSA. The CDR3 has 15 amino acids. The CDR3, as DNA: TGTGCCAGCAGCTTACCCTCTCCCAGCAGGACTGAAGCTTTCTTT. Translated, it gives CASSLPSPSRTEAFF.

The chain has TRBV27 and TRBJ1-4; weak D call: TRBD1 (6 bases). The length of the CDR3 is 16 residues. The germline V and J ends were trimmed by 6 bases and 2 bases, with 16 bases remaining between them. From germline, CDR1 is MNHEY and CDR2 SMNVEV (reference sequence). The CDR3 sequence is CASRLQGLGTNEKLFF. The DNA for the CDR3 is TGTGCCAGCAGACTACAGGGATTGGGGACTAATGAAAAACTGTTTTTT.

The rearrangement uses TRBV5-8 and TRBJ2-6; no clear D gene. V was trimmed by 0 bases and J by 0 bases, leaving 13 bases between them. This CDR3 has 18 residues. Per germline, CDR1 SGHTS and CDR2 YDEGEE. CDR3 in DNA: TGTGCCAGCAGCTTGGTGCTGGGTACGGCCTCTGGGGCCAACGTCCTGACTTTC. Encoded protein: CASSLVLGTASGANVLTF.

The chain employs TRBV30 and TRBJ1-6; the D is unclear. The germline V and J ends were trimmed by 8 bases and 9 bases, with 20 bases remaining between them. Germline CDR1 reads GTSNPN; CDR2 reads SVGIG (reference sequence). The CDR3 is made up of 14 amino acids. As DNA, the CDR3 is TGTGCCCTGGACGTTGGGCAGAACTTTTCACCCCTCCACTTT. Its protein is CALDVGQNFSPLHF.

The V call is TRBV28, the J call TRBJ2-1, with TRBD1 matching over 9 bases. Germline V gene lookup returns CDR1 MDHEN and CDR2 SYDVKM. The CDR3 covers 16 residues. With V trimmed by 3 bases and J by 7 bases, 10 bases remained unmatched. The CDR3 bases are TGTGCCAGCAGTTTGTCACAGGGGGCGGGATGGAATGAGCAGTTCTTC. Translated: CASSLSQGAGWNEQFF.

The rearrangement links TRBV15 to TRBJ2-7, with 11 positions matching TRBD2. CDR1 LNHNV and CDR2 YYDKDF come from the germline V gene (reference sequence). The CDR3 consists of 17 residues. V trimming: 3 bases; J trimming: 4 bases; junction bases outside the gene matches: 11. The CDR3 region has the DNA TGTGCCACCAGCAGGGGGCGCGGGACTAGCGGAGGTTACGAGCAGTACTTC. It specifies CATSRGRGTSGGYEQYF.

V usage is TRBV28 and J usage is TRBJ1-1; 9 positions match TRBD1. The CDR3 has 14 residues. V shed 5 bases and J 1 base; nucleotides not matched to a gene: 2. Germline V gene lookup returns CDR1 MDHEN and CDR2 SYDVKM. CDR3 region: CASSPTGGNTEAFF. The DNA of the CDR3 is TGTGCCAGCAGTCCGACAGGGGGGAACACTGAAGCTTTCTTT.

The rearrangement joins TRBV19 to TRBJ2-1; 12 bases agree with TRBD2. This CDR3 is built from 17 residues. V was clipped by 2 bases and J by 8 bases; unmatched bases: 10. CDR1 is LNHDA, CDR2 SQIVND, per germline (reference sequence). The CDR3 coding sequence is TGTGCCAGTAGTATATCTGCCAGGACTAGCGGGAACCATGAGCAGTTCTTC. Amino acids: CASSISARTSGNHEQFF.

This clone was observed a single time. The chain combines TRBV5-1 with TRBJ2-3; D perhaps matches TRBD2 (5 bases). The CDR3 is 13 amino acids. The germline V and J ends were trimmed by 0 bases and 10 bases, with 12 bases remaining between them. Per the germline V gene, CDR1 is SGHRS and CDR2 is YFSETQ. The CDR3 region is CASSLVVFGAQYF. CDR3 nucleotides: TGCGCCAGCAGCTTGGTAGTATTCGGGGCGCAGTATTTT.

The V call is TRBV9, the J call TRBJ2-3; 7 bases match TRBD2. Germline lookup yields CDR1 SGDLS and CDR2 YYNGEE. CDR3 length: 16 amino acids. The V segment lost 0 bases and the J segment 0 bases; nucleotides outside the gene matches: 4. CDR3 protein: CASSVVAGASTDTQYF. Here the CDR3 DNA reads TGTGCCAGCAGCGTAGTAGCGGGCGCTAGCACAGATACGCAGTATTTT. Full variable domain (outside the CDR3, taken from reference TRBV9 and TRBJ2-3): DSGVTQTPKHLITATGQRVTLRCSPRSGDLSVYWYQQSLDQGLQFLIQYYNGEERAKGNILERFSAQQFPDLHSELNLSSLELGDSALYFCASSVVAGASTDTQYFGPGTRLTVL.

V gene TRBV5-6 combines with J gene TRBJ1-2; D is unclear. V lost 0 bases to trimming and J lost 4 bases, with 7 bases between them. Germline V gives CDR1 SGHDT, CDR2 YYEEEE. The CDR3 sequence is 13 residues long. This chain's CDR3 is CASSLDRAYGYTF. In nucleotides, the CDR3 is TGTGCCAGCAGCTTGGACAGAGCCTATGGCTACACCTTC.

This chain joins TRBV19 and TRBJ2-1; TRBD2 matches at 15 bases. The V gene's germline CDR1 is LNHDA and CDR2 SQIVND (reference sequence). V trimming: 1 base; J trimming: 9 bases; junction bases outside the gene matches: 4. The CDR3 runs 16 residues. CDR3 nucleotide sequence: TGTGCCAGTAGTATAGCTGGGACTAGCGGGAGGAGTGAGCAGTTCTTC. Translating gives CASSIAGTSGRSEQFF.

V gene TRBV4-2 combines with J gene TRBJ1-2; D remains ambiguous. Germline loops: CDR1 LGHNA, CDR2 YNFKEQ. Trimming stripped 0 bases from V and 3 bases from J, with 14 bases between. The length of the CDR3 is 16 residues. CDR3 in amino acids: CASSQDQDAPYYGYTF. The CDR3 DNA sequence: TGTGCCAGCAGCCAAGACCAGGACGCACCGTACTATGGCTACACCTTC.